Following are 9 T cell receptor beta chains from one sample sequenced in a study of cytomegalovirus exposure and HLA in healthy donors. Here immunoSEQ multiplex PCR was the method, and the copy in TCRdb shows in-frame clones only, minus some. The table includes approximately 280,000 clones, 80% to 90% detected once. Source material: PBMCs. Receptors originate from a woman younger than 30 in good health and CMV-seronegative.

The chain recombines TRBV21-1 with TRBJ1-5; the table calls TRBD1, which could not be checked here. TRBV21-1 is a known pseudogene. This CDR3 region has 15 residues. This CDR3 reads CASSPKGDRNQPQHF. The DNA for the CDR3 is TGTGCCAGCAGCCCCAAAGGGGACAGGAATCAGCCCCAGCATTTT.

This clone showed up just a few times. The V call is TRBV6-5, the J call TRBJ1-1; D perhaps matches TRBD1 (6 bases). V shed 6 bases and J shed 3 bases, with 11 bases lying between them. This CDR3 has 13 amino acids. Germline V gene lookup returns CDR1 MNHEY and CDR2 SVGAGI. The CDR3 sequence is CASSLQGDTEAFF. DNA of the CDR3: TGTGCCAGCAGCCTACAGGGTGACACTGAAGCTTTCTTT.

The chain is built from TRBV28 and TRBJ1-2, with D possibly being TRBD1 (6 bases). The CDR3 consists of 13 residues. Germline CDR1 and CDR2: MDHEN and SYDVKM. V lost 6 bases and J lost 3, with 11 bases in between. The CDR3 region has the DNA TGTGCCAGCAGACTACAGGGTGACTATGGCTACACCTTC. Translated, it gives CASRLQGDYGYTF.

The chain combines TRBV5-1 with TRBJ2-3; 9 nucleotides match TRBD2. The CDR3 has 14 amino acids. V lost 7 bases to trimming and J lost 5 bases; unmatched junction nucleotides: 8. Per the germline V gene, CDR1 is SGHRS and CDR2 is YFSETQ. The CDR3 coding sequence is TGCGCCAGCGGGCCTGGCGGGGGGGTAGATACGCAGTATTTT. Amino acid sequence: CASGPGGGVDTQYF.

This clone has only one observation. The chain joins TRBV29-1 to TRBJ1-5; no definite D call. Between the trimmed V and J ends, which lost 7 bases and 3 bases, there was a span of 13 bases. Looked up from germline, CDR1 is SQVTM and CDR2 is ANQGSEA. CDR3 length: 13 amino acids. The CDR3 sequence: CSAAAEYNQPQHF. The CDR3 nucleotides are TGCAGCGCTGCGGCGGAGTACAATCAGCCCCAGCATTTT.

The chain links TRBV5-8 to TRBJ2-7; D is perhaps TRBD1 (5 bases). The germline gives CDR1 SGHTS, CDR2 YDEGEE. Trimming took off 0 bases at V and 0 bases at J, with 10 bases between the two ends. This CDR3 has 15 amino acids. CDR3 coding DNA: TGTGCCAGCAGCTTGGGGGGCCGCCTCTCCTACGAGCAGTACTTC. It translates to CASSLGGRLSYEQYF.

The chain couples TRBV11-3 to TRBJ1-2, with 7 bases fitting TRBD1. The length of the CDR3 is 15 residues. The germline CDR1 and CDR2 sequences are SGHNT and YENEEA. With V trimmed by 5 bases and J by 0 bases, 6 bases remained unmatched. The CDR3: CASSARQGSNYGYTF. The CDR3 nucleotides are TGTGCCAGCAGCGCCCGACAGGGATCTAACTATGGCTACACCTTC.

This sequence joins TRBV4-3 and TRBJ1-6, with D tentatively TRBD1 (5 bases). This CDR3 has 14 residues. Looked up from germline, CDR1 is LGHNA and CDR2 is YSLEER. The V and J ends lost 3 bases and 9 bases respectively, with 12 bases between them. CDR3 bases: TGCGCCAGCAGCCAGCACAGGTTTGGTTCACCCCTCCACTTT. Encoded protein: CASSQHRFGSPLHF.

The chain couples TRBV5-1 to TRBJ1-2; D is perhaps TRBD1 (5 bases). CDR1 is SGHRS, CDR2 YFSETQ, per germline. V lost 2 bases to trimming and J lost 4 bases, with 21 bases between them. This CDR3 is 17 amino acids long. CDR3 loop: CASSFEDSLATLYGYTF. The DNA for the CDR3 is TGCGCCAGCAGCTTCGAAGACAGTCTCGCGACCCTCTATGGCTACACCTTC.